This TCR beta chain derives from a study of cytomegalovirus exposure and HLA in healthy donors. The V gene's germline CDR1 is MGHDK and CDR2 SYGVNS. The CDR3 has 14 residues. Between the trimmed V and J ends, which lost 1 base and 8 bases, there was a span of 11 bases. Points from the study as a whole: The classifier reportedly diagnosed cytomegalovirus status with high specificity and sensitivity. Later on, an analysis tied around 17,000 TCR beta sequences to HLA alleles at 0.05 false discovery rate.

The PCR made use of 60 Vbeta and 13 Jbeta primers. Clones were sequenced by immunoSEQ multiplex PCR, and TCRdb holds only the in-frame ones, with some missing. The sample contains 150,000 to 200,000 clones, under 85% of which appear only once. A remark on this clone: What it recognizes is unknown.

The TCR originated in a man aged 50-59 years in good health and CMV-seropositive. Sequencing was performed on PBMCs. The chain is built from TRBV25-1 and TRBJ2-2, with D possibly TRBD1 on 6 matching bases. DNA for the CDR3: TGTGCCAGCAGTGAATCAGGGGTGGCAGGGGAGCTGTTTTTT. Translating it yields CASSESGVAGELFF.